This is a list of T cell receptor beta chains from one sample in a study of blood T cells in healthy people across ages. TCRdb re-called the 5' RACE reads with MiXCR, one entry per CDR3 protein. The sample has under 1,100,000 distinct CDR3 sequences, approximately 25% seen once. The sample was also reused in another study, on T cells of mothers and their children.

Sequenced input: blood. These receptors were collected from a girl aged 2-15 years in good health. CDR3s include the opening cysteine and the closing phenylalanine or tryptophan. The order of the fields is CDR3 length, D gene, V gene, clone size, J gene, CDR3 protein, CDR3 DNA. D genes are given only for firm matches. Clone size appears in some rows only: once, few, many, or a class for an expanded clone.

>12|NA|TRBV29-1|NA|TRBJ2-7
CSVDGGNYEQYF
TGCAGCGTTGATGGCGGTAACTACGAGCAGTACTTC
>9|NA|TRBV29-1|few|TRBJ2-4
CSGVVRKYF
TGCAGCGGGGTTGTGAGGAAGTACTTC
>13|NA|TRBV7-6|few|TRBJ1-1
CASRAGRNTEAFF
TGTGCCAGTCGGGCCGGAAGGAACACTGAAGCTTTCTTT
>14|TRBD2|TRBV6-1|NA|TRBJ2-2
CASSEMGGTGELFF
TGTGCCAGCAGTGAAATGGGAGGGACCGGGGAGCTGTTTTTT
>14|NA|TRBV15|NA|TRBJ1-2
CATSRAREGYGYTF
TGTGCCACCAGCAGAGCCAGGGAAGGGTATGGCTACACCTTC
>11|TRBD1|TRBV7-2|few|TRBJ1-2
CASSLDRFYTF
TGTGCCAGCAGCCTGGACAGGTTCTACACCTTC
>15|NA|TRBV6-6|NA|TRBJ1-3
CASSYAPDGGNTIYF
TGTGCCAGCAGTTACGCCCCCGATGGGGGAAACACCATATATTTT
>13|TRBD1|TRBV12-3/TRBV12-4|NA|TRBJ1-2
CASRPRTGNGYTF
TGTGCCAGCAGACCCAGGACAGGGAATGGCTACACCTTC
>13|NA|TRBV5-1|once|TRBJ2-1
CASREKGWNEQFF
TGCGCCAGCAGGGAGAAGGGGTGGAATGAGCAGTTCTTC
>19|TRBD2|TRBV28|few|TRBJ2-1
CASSPDRMAAGGSRETRYF
TGTGCCAGCAGCCCCGACCGGATGGCTGCGGGAGGCTCGAGAGAGACCCGGTACTTC
>13|TRBD1|TRBV29-1|NA|TRBJ1-2
CSVDRGTNYGYTF
TGCAGCGTGGACAGGGGGACCAACTATGGCTACACCTTC
>14|TRBD1|TRBV5-1|NA|TRBJ2-1
CASSTGQAYNEQFF
TGCGCCAGCAGCACCGGACAGGCCTACAATGAGCAGTTCTTC
>13|NA|TRBV20-1|NA|TRBJ2-5
CSARDGGPETQYF
TGCAGTGCTAGAGACGGGGGGCCGGAGACCCAGTACTTC
>15|NA|TRBV25-1|few|TRBJ2-5
CASSEPTGVFETQYF
TGTGCCAGCAGTGAACCGACAGGTGTTTTCGAGACCCAGTACTTC
>20|TRBD1|TRBV29-1|NA|TRBJ1-1
CSVVFELRDRGHRWDTEAFF
TGCAGCGTTGTTTTTGAGCTTCGGGACAGGGGGCATCGTTGGGACACTGAAGCTTTCTTT
>14|NA|TRBV15|NA|TRBJ2-1
CATSPQIGPDEQFF
TGTGCCACCAGCCCACAAATAGGGCCCGATGAGCAGTTCTTC
>16|TRBD2|TRBV7-8|NA|TRBJ2-1
CASSPNLGLGNTEQFF
TGTGCCAGCAGCCCTAATCTGGGACTAGGGAACACTGAGCAGTTCTTC
>20|TRBD2|TRBV5-1|NA|TRBJ2-7
CASSLNGGLAGEIFSYEQYF
TGCGCCAGCAGCTTGAATGGGGGACTAGCGGGAGAAATTTTTTCCTACGAGCAGTACTTC
>14|TRBD1|TRBV7-2|few|TRBJ2-3
CASSVGQAAHTQYF
TGTGCCAGCAGCGTAGGACAGGCTGCCCATACGCAGTATTTT
>13|NA|TRBV4-1|NA|TRBJ2-5
CASRSPAQETQYF
TGCGCCAGCAGATCGCCAGCACAAGAGACCCAGTACTTC
>15|NA|TRBV7-9|NA|TRBJ2-1
CASSLVSSEKLPSYF
TGTGCCAGCAGCTTAGTGTCGTCGGAGAAATTACCCAGTTACTTC
>14|TRBD1|TRBV12-3/TRBV12-4|few|TRBJ1-1
CASSRQGGHTEAFF
TGTGCCAGCAGCCGTCAGGGGGGTCACACTGAAGCTTTCTTT
>14|NA|TRBV11-3|few|TRBJ1-1
CASSFAGSDTEAFF
TGTGCCAGCAGCTTCGCGGGCTCGGACACTGAAGCTTTCTTT
>16|TRBD1|TRBV7-9|NA|TRBJ2-7
CASSSRSGTGEREQYF
TGTGCCAGCAGTTCCCGTTCCGGGACAGGGGAGCGGGAGCAGTACTTC
>12|NA|TRBV28|few|TRBJ1-6
CASRRINSPLHF
TGTGCCAGCAGGCGGATTAATTCACCCCTCCACTTT
>15|NA|TRBV7-3|NA|TRBJ2-5
CASSSGLLIPEAQYF
TGTGCCAGCAGCTCGGGACTTCTAATCCCCGAGGCCCAGTACTTC
>14|NA|TRBV9|few|TRBJ1-6
CASSVGGSNSPLHF
TGTGCCAGCAGCGTAGGGGGGAGTAATTCACCCCTCCACTTT
>9|NA|TRBV19|NA|TRBJ2-1
CATYNEQFF
TGTGCCACGTATAATGAGCAGTTCTTC
>16|NA|TRBV12-3/TRBV12-4|few|TRBJ2-5
CASSSLGFRPQETQYF
TGTGCCAGCAGTTCTTTGGGTTTCCGACCTCAAGAGACCCAGTACTTC
>16|NA|TRBV4-2|few|TRBJ2-1
CASSQDLGERNNEQFF
TGTGCCAGCAGCCAAGATCTGGGGGAGAGAAACAATGAGCAGTTCTTC
>15|TRBD1|TRBV7-2|few|TRBJ2-7
CASSHQGDRSYEQYF
TGTGCCAGCAGCCACCAAGGGGACAGGAGCTACGAGCAGTACTTC
>15|NA|TRBV2|NA|TRBJ1-1
CVSSVTPGLVTEAFF
TGTGTCAGCAGTGTGACCCCAGGGCTTGTCACTGAAGCTTTCTTT